The 21 T cell receptor beta chains given below trace back to one sample, sequenced in a study of blood T cell repertoires in COVID-19. The assay was immunoSEQ multiplex PCR, and TCRdb's table has in-frame clones only and misses some. The repertoire holds 80,000 or so clones, with roughly 80% as singletons. Sequenced sample: peripheral blood. These receptors all come from a woman aged 70-85 years with acute or convalescent COVID-19.

This clone was picked up a small number of times. The V and J genes are TRBV5-1 and TRBJ2-7; possibly TRBD2 for D (5 bases). The germline V and J ends were trimmed by 1 base and 0 bases, with 5 bases remaining between them. This CDR3 comprises 13 residues. The germline gives CDR1 SGHRS, CDR2 YFSETQ. The CDR3 nucleotides are TGCGCCAGCAGCTTGACTAGCTCCTACGAGCAGTACTTC. This sequence encodes CASSLTSSYEQYF.

The chain has TRBV5-4 and TRBJ2-1; 8 bases line up with TRBD2. Germline loops: CDR1 SGHNT, CDR2 YYREEE (reference sequence). Losses at the gene ends were 2 bases for V and 8 bases for J; bases not matched to a gene: 9. The CDR3 sequence is 15 residues long. CDR3 sequence: CASSLGTSRVDEQFF. The CDR3 DNA is TGTGCCAGCAGCTTAGGGACTAGTCGGGTCGATGAGCAGTTCTTC.

This chain uses TRBV6-1 with TRBJ2-5; 8 bases align to TRBD1. CDR3 length equals 15 residues. CDR1 and CDR2 (germline): MNHNS, SASEGT. Germline trimming cut 2 bases from V and 5 bases from J; bases unmatched to any gene: 7. CDR3 residues: CASSENRGKLETQYF. CDR3 nucleotide sequence: TGTGCCAGCAGTGAAAACAGGGGGAAGTTGGAGACCCAGTACTTC.

The chain joins TRBV21-1 to TRBJ2-5; TRBD1, the D gene given by the table, was not confirmed from the DNA. TRBV21-1 represents a pseudogene. The CDR3 length is 16 residues. As DNA, the CDR3 is TGTGCCAGCAGCAAGGGCGACAGGGTGGCAAAAGAGACCCAGTACTTC. Translated: CASSKGDRVAKETQYF.

V and J are TRBV10-3 and TRBJ2-7; TRBD1 aligns across 10 bases. The V gene's germline CDR1 is ENHRY and CDR2 SYGVKD. The CDR3 has 12 amino acids. V was clipped by 10 bases and J by 6 bases; unmatched bases: 6. The chain's CDR3 is CATEDRGSEQYF. CDR3 nucleotide sequence: TGTGCCACCGAGGACAGGGGGAGCGAGCAGTACTTC.

The chain joins TRBV2 to TRBJ1-1, with D unresolved. Germline V CDR1 and CDR2: SNHLY, FYNNEI. Trimming left V 6 bases short and J 4 bases short, with 6 bases between. This CDR3 region has 11 residues. The CDR3 is CASREATEAFF. Written as DNA, the CDR3 is TGTGCCAGCAGGGAGGCCACTGAAGCTTTCTTT.

J is TRBJ1-2 and V is TRBV29-1; D is ambiguous. Germline CDR1 reads SQVTM; CDR2 reads ANQGSEA. The CDR3 length is 11 residues. V gave up 3 bases and J gave up 8 bases, with 10 bases separating them. The CDR3 spells CSVEVPTGYTF. DNA of the CDR3: TGCAGCGTTGAGGTCCCCACAGGCTACACCTTC.

This sequence joins TRBV5-1 and TRBJ2-1, with a possible D match to TRBD1 (5 bases). This CDR3 is 15 amino acids long. Trimming shortened V by 0 bases and J by 9 bases, and 16 bases separated the two germline ends. Germline loops: CDR1 SGHRS, CDR2 YFSETQ. This CDR3 is CASSLGGRIDTEQFF. DNA of the CDR3: TGCGCCAGCAGCTTGGGGGGCAGAATAGATACTGAGCAGTTCTTC.

The chain uses TRBV19 and TRBJ2-1; 14 nucleotides agree with TRBD2. After removal of 1 base from V and 7 bases from J, the junction contained 9 bases not matched to a gene. CDR1 is LNHDA, CDR2 SQIVND, per germline (reference sequence). The CDR3 runs 18 residues. The CDR3 nucleotides read TGTGCCAGTAGTATAGCGGGAGGACTAGCGGGGGGTAAAAATGAGCAGTTCTTC. As protein: CASSIAGGLAGGKNEQFF.

The CDR3 protein is CASSQGLAGAYEQYF. The CDR3 nucleotides are TGTGCCAGCAGCCAGGGGCTGGCGGGAGCCTACGAGCAGTACTTC. The chain recombines TRBV3-1 (or the pseudogene TRBV3-2) with TRBJ2-7; TRBD2 aligns across 7 bases. The CDR3 runs 15 residues. Germline lookup yields CDR1 LGHDT and CDR2 YNNKEL (reference sequence). V gave up 3 bases and J gave up 2 bases; unmatched junction bases: 7.

The chain carries TRBV5-3 and TRBJ2-5, with a possible D match to TRBD2 (5 bases). TRBV5-3 is known as an ORF, though its function is uncertain. Trimming removed 1 base at V and 4 bases at J, with 8 bases between. The CDR3 covers 13 residues. The CDR3 protein is CARSLPSLETQYF. CDR3 nucleotide sequence: TGTGCCAGAAGCTTGCCTAGCCTAGAGACCCAGTACTTC.

The chain combines TRBV23-1 with TRBJ1-2; D not resolved. TRBV23-1 is flagged as an ORF with uncertain function. The CDR3 length is 13 residues. The V gene lost 6 bases and the J gene lost 7 bases, with 15 bases spanning the gap. The CDR3 DNA is TGCGCCAGCAGGCCATTGGCAGGTGCTGGCTACACCTTC. Amino acids: CASRPLAGAGYTF.

The genes are TRBV7-3 and TRBJ2-1; weak D call: TRBD2 (6 bases). The V end was cut by 2 bases, the J end by 0 bases, with 14 bases between. Germline V gives CDR1 SGHTA, CDR2 FQGTGA. The CDR3 is 17 residues long. The CDR3 DNA sequence: TGTGCCAGCAGCTTATCGCCTAGCGCCGGCTCCTACAATGAGCAGTTCTTC. This codes for CASSLSPSAGSYNEQFF.

V gene TRBV2 combines with J gene TRBJ1-6, with TRBD1 matching 9 bases. The germline V gene has CDR1 SNHLY and CDR2 FYNNEI. The CDR3 runs 16 residues. V shed 5 bases, J shed 4 bases, and the junction held 6 bases outside the gene matches. The CDR3: CASSRDRVVYNSPLHF. The CDR3 coding sequence is TGTGCCAGCAGTAGGGACAGGGTCGTTTATAATTCACCCCTCCACTTT.

The table lists this clone with a count of one. J is TRBJ1-4 and V is TRBV19; weak D call: TRBD1 (6 bases). CDR3 length: 15 amino acids. Germline assignment: CDR1 LNHDA and CDR2 SQIVND (reference sequence). The V end was cut by 5 bases, the J end by 5 bases, with 15 bases between. As DNA, the CDR3 is TGTGCCAGTAGTGAGGGGGGGGGCGCAAATGAAAAACTGTTTTTT. It codes for CASSEGGGANEKLFF.

The J gene is TRBJ2-6, the V gene TRBV6-5; D gene unclear. CDR3 length: 14 residues. V dropped 8 bases and J dropped 0 bases, with 8 bases sitting between them. CDR1 and CDR2 (germline): MNHEY, SVGAGI. CDR3 loop: CASLVSSGANVLTF. The CDR3 nucleotides are TGTGCCAGCCTGGTGAGCTCTGGGGCCAACGTCCTGACTTTC.

The chain couples TRBV10-3 to TRBJ1-4, with a tentative D call TRBD1 (5 bases). Germline lookup yields CDR1 ENHRY and CDR2 SYGVKD. Trimming took off 2 bases at V and 5 bases at J, with 15 bases between the two ends. The length of the CDR3 is 16 residues. The CDR3 protein is CAISESGAGLNEKLFF. CDR3 DNA sequence: TGTGCCATCAGTGAGAGCGGGGCAGGGCTAAATGAAAAACTGTTTTTT.

This sequence joins TRBV9 and TRBJ2-7; 8 bases are a match to TRBD1. The ends lost 4 bases at V and 7 bases at J; junction bases unmatched: 10. Germline values: CDR1 SGDLS, CDR2 YYNGEE. The CDR3 is 14 residues long. CDR3 sequence: CASSPGQGLGEQYF. The CDR3 DNA follows: TGTGCCAGCAGCCCTGGACAGGGTTTGGGGGAGCAGTACTTC.

The chain links TRBV2 to TRBJ1-2, with D possibly TRBD1 on 5 matching bases. V lost 6 bases and J 8 bases, leaving 25 bases between the germline ends. The length of the CDR3 is 16 residues. The V gene's germline CDR1 is SNHLY and CDR2 FYNNEI. CDR3 region: CASSPQISAGISGYTF. Written as DNA, the CDR3 is TGTGCCAGCAGCCCCCAAATATCGGCAGGGATCAGCGGCTACACCTTC.

This chain joins TRBV4-1 and TRBJ1-1, with 7 bases identical to TRBD1. This CDR3 is 16 amino acids long. The trim removed 3 bases at V and 5 bases at J, leaving 12 bases unmatched. Germline assignment: CDR1 MGHRA and CDR2 YSYEKL. The CDR3 DNA reads TGCGCCAGCAGCCAGCCTTTTAGGACAGGTTGGACTGAAGCTTTCTTT. Translation: CASSQPFRTGWTEAFF.

The chain couples TRBV2 to TRBJ2-1, with D possibly matching TRBD2 (6 bases). Trimming pared 8 bases from V and 9 bases from J, leaving 17 bases between. The length of the CDR3 is 13 residues. The germline V gene has CDR1 SNHLY and CDR2 FYNNEI. The CDR3 DNA reads as TGTGCCAGCGCTCGAGGGCGGGGAGGTGAGCAGTTCTTC. It specifies CASARGRGGEQFF.